Listed here is a single T cell receptor (beta chain). The sample originates from a study of blood T cell repertoires in COVID-19. Study-wide background: Sites in the United States, Italy and Spain provided acute and convalescent COVID-19 samples. Sources were T cells, B-cell-depleted T cells, or PBMCs; the material itself was cDNA or gDNA.

In the original workflow: Estimation of nucleated cell counts relied on the amplification of reference gene primers. Repertoires were generated with immunoSEQ multiplex PCR, while TCRdb's copy carries only in-frame clones and drops some. Clonal size and the V and J genes are those of that table, whereas D and trimming came from the DNA. This table has some 200,000 clones, roughly four fifths appearing once. This CDR3 contains 17 residues. The germline CDR1 and CDR2 sequences are SGHRS and YFSETQ. Trimming cost V 4 bases and J 1 base, with 19 bases left between them. The chain employs TRBV5-1 and TRBJ2-3, with D perhaps TRBD1 (5 bases). Sequenced sample: peripheral blood. The clonotype originates from a woman in her twenties or thirties who had recovered from COVID-19. The CDR3: CASSHQQVMKGTDTQYF. The CDR3 DNA is TGCGCCAGCAGCCATCAACAGGTTATGAAGGGCACAGATACGCAGTATTTT.